Reported below is one T cell receptor (beta chain). As yet, its antigen is unknown. These data are taken from a study of cytotoxic CD8 clonotypes in ibrutinib-treated CLL. Study-wide findings and caveats: Public clonotypes were rare and shrank or held steady on treatment.

The data were produced by immunoSEQ multiplex PCR, yet TCRdb's version contains in-frame clones alone and is incomplete. The table includes around 140,000 clones, roughly 80% detected once. Sequencing was performed on PBMCs, taken after 12 months of ibrutinib treatment. The receptor was isolated from a human donor with chronic lymphocytic leukemia.

The CDR3 DNA reads TGCGCCAGCAGCCAAGATCTAGGGACAGGGGCGTACGAGCAGTACTTC. Its translation is CASSQDLGTGAYEQYF. The chain links TRBV4-1 to TRBJ2-7; the match to TRBD1 covers 10 bases. The CDR3 runs 16 residues. The germline V gene encodes CDR1 MGHRA and CDR2 YSYEKL. The J segment lost 4 bases and the V segment lost 0 bases, leaving 6 bases of the junction unmatched.